The sequence of this TCR beta chain was determined in a study of OX40 agonist ivuxolimab in advanced cancers. Study results and limitations: Expanded clones tended on average to be more numerous among CD8+ T cells than CD4+.

Trimming at V came to 4 bases and at J to 8 bases, leaving 9 bases not matched to a gene. The CDR3 totals 14 residues. Germline lookup yields CDR1 LNHDA and CDR2 SQIVND (reference sequence). TCRdb keeps only in-frame clones here, not all; method: immunoSEQ multiplex PCR. Among approximately 96,000 clones listed, about nine tenths were seen once. A word on this clone: Its specificity is not known.

The material was CD4+ or CD8+ T cells sorted from blood, obtained in a trial of the OX40 agonist ivuxolimab. The chain couples TRBV19 to TRBJ1-2; 8 nucleotides align to TRBD1. This receptor was obtained from an adult with an advanced solid tumor such as melanoma, head and neck, liver or kidney cancer. The CDR3 loop is CASSTPGQGLGYTF. The CDR3 DNA reads TGTGCCAGTAGTACCCCCGGACAGGGATTGGGCTACACCTTC.